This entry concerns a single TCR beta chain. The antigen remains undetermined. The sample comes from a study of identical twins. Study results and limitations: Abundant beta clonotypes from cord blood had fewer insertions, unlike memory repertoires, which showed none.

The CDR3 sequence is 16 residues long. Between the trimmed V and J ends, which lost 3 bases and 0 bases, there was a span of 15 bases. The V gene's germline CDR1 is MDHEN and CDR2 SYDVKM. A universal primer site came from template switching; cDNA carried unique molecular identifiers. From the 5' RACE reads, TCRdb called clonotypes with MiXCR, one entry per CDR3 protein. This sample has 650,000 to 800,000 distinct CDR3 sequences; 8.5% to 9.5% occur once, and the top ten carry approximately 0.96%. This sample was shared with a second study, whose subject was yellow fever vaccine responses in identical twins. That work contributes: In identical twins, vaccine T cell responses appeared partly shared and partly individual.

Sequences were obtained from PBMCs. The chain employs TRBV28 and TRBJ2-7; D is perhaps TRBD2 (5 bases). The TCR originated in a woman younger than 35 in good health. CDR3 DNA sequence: TGTGCCAGCAGTTTGGTTCCCCGCGGAGGCTCCTACGAGCAGTACTTC. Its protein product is CASSLVPRGGSYEQYF.